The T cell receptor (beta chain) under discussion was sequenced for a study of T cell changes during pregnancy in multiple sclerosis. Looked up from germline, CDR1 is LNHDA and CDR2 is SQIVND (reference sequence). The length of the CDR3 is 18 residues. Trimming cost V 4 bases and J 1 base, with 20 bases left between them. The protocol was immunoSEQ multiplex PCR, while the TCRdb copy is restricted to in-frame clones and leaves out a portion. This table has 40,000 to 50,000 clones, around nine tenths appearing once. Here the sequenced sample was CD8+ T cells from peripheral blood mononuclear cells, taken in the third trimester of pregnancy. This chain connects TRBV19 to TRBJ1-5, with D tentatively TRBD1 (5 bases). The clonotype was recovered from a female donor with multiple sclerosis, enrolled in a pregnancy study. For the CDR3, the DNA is TGTGCCAGTAGTAACCGGGACGGGGGGTTCGGGAGCAATCAGCCCCAGCATTTT. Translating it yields CASSNRDGGFGSNQPQHF.